The 23 T cell receptor beta chains below come from one sample, sequenced in a study of PD-1 blockade in classical Hodgkin lymphoma. Profiling relied on immunoSEQ multiplex PCR, and the TCRdb table lists in-frame clones only, not all of them. Of some 100,000 clones listed, around 89% are singletons. After autologous stem cell transplantation all patients relapsed, and prior brentuximab vedotin exposure differed between cohorts. The sequences come from peripheral blood mononuclear cells (PBMCs), collected before the second cycle of nivolumab. These receptors all come from a human donor with classical Hodgkin lymphoma.

V and J are TRBV9 and TRBJ2-1, with 10 bases identical to TRBD2. There are 15 residues in the CDR3. CDR1 and CDR2 (germline): SGDLS, YYNGEE. Unmatched junction bases numbered 4, after V lost 2 bases and J lost 5 bases. CDR3 sequence (DNA): TGTGCCAGCAGCGTTACTAGCGGGGCCGACAATGAGCAGTTCTTC. This sequence encodes CASSVTSGADNEQFF.

J is TRBJ2-7 and V is TRBV30, with D maybe TRBD2 (6 bases). V lost 3 bases and J 6 bases, leaving 21 bases between the germline ends. CDR1 and CDR2 from the germline V gene are GTSNPN and SVGIG (reference sequence). The CDR3 contains 15 residues. CDR3 loop: CAWRAGTAGMGEQYF. CDR3 DNA: TGTGCCTGGAGAGCTGGGACCGCGGGAATGGGCGAGCAGTACTTC. The entire variable domain, with the rest obtained from reference TRBV30 and TRBJ2-7, is as follows: SQTIHQWPATLVQPVGSPLSLECTVEGTSNPNLYWYRQAAGRGLQLLFYSVGIGQISSEVPQNLSASRPQDRQFILSSKKLLLSDSGFYLCAWRAGTAGMGEQYFGPGTRLTVT.

This clone was seen a handful of times. CDR3 residues: CAWRARTNTEAFF. CDR3 sequence (DNA): TGTGCCTGGAGGGCTAGGACGAACACTGAAGCTTTCTTT. The gene calls are TRBV30 and TRBJ1-1; D not resolved. Germline CDR1 and CDR2: GTSNPN and SVGIG (reference sequence). The CDR3 extends over 13 amino acids. V lost 3 bases, J lost 1 base, and 9 bases lay in between.

The V and J genes are TRBV5-3 and TRBJ2-2, with 7 bases matching TRBD2. TRBV5-3 has ORF status, its function being uncertain. Germline trimming cut 3 bases from V and 14 bases from J; bases unmatched to any gene: 7. The length of the CDR3 is 12 residues. The CDR3, as DNA: TGTGCCAGAAGCTGGACTAGAGGTGAACTGTTTTTT. The encoded protein is CARSWTRGELFF.

For this clone: The junction departs from germline at one end; a sequencing error may be responsible. The chain joins TRBV5-1 to TRBJ1-4; maybe TRBD1 (5 bases). CDR3 length equals 14 residues. Germline V gene data show CDR1 as SGHRS and CDR2 as YFSETQ. The CDR3 nucleotides read TGCGCCAGCAACTTGGGGGTGGATGGTGAAAAACTGTTTTTT. Translating gives CASNLGVDGEKLFF.

This rearrangement joins TRBV28 to TRBJ2-5; maybe TRBD1 (5 bases). The J call is doubtful: the DNA matches TRBJ2-7 better. Looked up from germline, CDR1 is MDHEN and CDR2 is SYDVKM. CDR3 length: 12 amino acids. The CDR3 region has the DNA TGTGCCAGCACCGGACAAGGCTACGAGCAGTACTTC. It codes for CASTGQGYEQYF.

The chain's CDR3 is CASSTAYTGGEFNYGYTF. DNA for the CDR3: TGTGCCAGCAGCACCGCATACACAGGGGGCGAATTCAACTATGGCTACACCTTC. The chain carries TRBV7-9 and TRBJ1-2; TRBD1 matches at 9 bases. CDR1 and CDR2 (germline): SEHNR, FQNEAQ (reference sequence). The V segment lost 5 bases and the J segment 2 bases; nucleotides outside the gene matches: 15. This CDR3 has 18 amino acids.

CDR3 coding DNA: TGTGCCAGCACGGGACTAGCGGGGGCTCAAGAGACCCAGTACTTC. Its translation is CASTGLAGAQETQYF. The gene calls are TRBV25-1 and TRBJ2-5; 14 bases fit TRBD2. Losses at the gene ends were 7 bases for V and 2 bases for J; bases not matched to a gene: 3. Germline-derived CDR1 and CDR2 are MGHDK and SYGVNS. This CDR3 is built from 15 residues.

The V gene is TRBV7-9, the J gene TRBJ1-1; TRBD1 is a possible D gene (5 bases). The germline V gene encodes CDR1 SEHNR and CDR2 FQNEAQ (reference sequence). The V end was cut by 1 base, the J end by 1 base, with 10 bases between. The CDR3 is 15 residues long. CDR3 sequence (DNA): TGTGCCAGCAGCTTAGGACAGACGGGGAACACTGAAGCTTTCTTT. Its translation: CASSLGQTGNTEAFF.

The chain is built from TRBV30 and TRBJ2-2; the D gene could be TRBD1 or TRBD2 (5 bases each). Per the germline V gene, CDR1 is GTSNPN and CDR2 is SVGIG (reference sequence). The CDR3 is 19 amino acids. V was cut by 1 base and J by 2 bases, with 23 bases left in between. The CDR3 reads CAWSALRFRDRGNTGELFF. Here the CDR3 DNA reads TGTGCCTGGAGTGCCCTGCGGTTCCGGGACCGTGGCAACACCGGGGAGCTGTTTTTT.

CDR3 bases: TGTGCCAGTAGATTTGGAAAACTGTTTTTT. This codes for CASRFGKLFF. V usage is TRBV19 and J usage is TRBJ1-4; unclear D gene. Per germline, CDR1 LNHDA and CDR2 SQIVND (reference sequence). The V end was cut by 6 bases, the J end by 10 bases, with 6 bases between. The CDR3 contains 10 residues. Drawing the rest from reference TRBV19 and TRBJ1-4, the complete variable domain is DGGITQSPKYLFRKEGQNVTLSCEQNLNHDAMYWYRQDPGQGLRLIYYSQIVNDFQKGDIAEGYSVSREKKESFPLTVTSAQKNPTAFYLCASRFGKLFFGSGTQLSVL.

Regarding this clone: The sample holds other DNA sequences that translate to the same CDR3. This rearrangement joins TRBV18 to TRBJ1-1; possibly TRBD1 for D (6 bases). Germline lookup yields CDR1 KGHSH and CDR2 LQKENI. The CDR3 totals 14 residues. V was trimmed by 3 bases and J by 1 base, leaving 9 bases between them. CDR3 amino acids: CASSPTGSNTEAFF. In DNA form, the CDR3 reads TGTGCCAGCTCACCGACAGGTTCGAACACTGAAGCTTTCTTT.

This chain connects TRBV5-6 to TRBJ1-2, with D tentatively TRBD1 (6 bases). The CDR3 runs 14 residues. The germline V gene encodes CDR1 SGHDT and CDR2 YYEEEE. V dropped 0 bases and J dropped 4 bases, with 10 bases sitting between them. The CDR3 is CASSLAWDIYGYTF. The CDR3 DNA reads TGTGCCAGCAGCTTGGCCTGGGACATCTATGGCTACACCTTC. Full variable domain (rest looked up from reference TRBV5-6 and TRBJ1-2): DAGVTQSPTHLIKTRGQQVTLRCSPKSGHDTVSWYQQALGQGPQFIFQYYEEEERQRGNFPDRFSGHQFPNYSSELNVNALLLGDSALYLCASSLAWDIYGYTFGSGTRLTVV.

This clone was recorded at least ten times. The rearrangement uses TRBV19 and TRBJ2-7; D is possibly TRBD1 (6 bases). The CDR3 covers 15 residues. The germline V and J ends were trimmed by 1 base and 2 bases, with 12 bases remaining between them. In germline, CDR1 is LNHDA, CDR2 SQIVND (reference sequence). The DNA for the CDR3 is TGTGCCAGTAGTATAGGCACAGGGTCACCCTACGAGCAGTACTTC. It is translated as CASSIGTGSPYEQYF.

The CDR3 spells CASSVGDSFGYTF. In DNA, the CDR3 is TGTGCCAGCAGCGTAGGGGACAGCTTCGGCTACACCTTC. V gene TRBV9 combines with J gene TRBJ1-2; 7 positions agree with TRBD1. The V gene's germline CDR1 is SGDLS and CDR2 YYNGEE. V shed 0 bases and J 8 bases; nucleotides not matched to a gene: 4. The CDR3 is 13 residues long.

The chain joins TRBV7-9 to TRBJ1-4; TRBD1 might be the D (6 bases). In germline, CDR1 is SEHNR, CDR2 FQNEAQ (reference sequence). The length of the CDR3 is 14 residues. V lost 5 bases and J 7 bases, leaving 14 bases between the germline ends. CDR3 in DNA: TGTGCCAGCAGCACAGGGAGTTTAGGTGAAAAACTGTTTTTT. As protein: CASSTGSLGEKLFF.

The chain has TRBV5-6 and TRBJ2-1; 8 positions agree with TRBD1. Per the germline V gene, CDR1 is SGHDT and CDR2 is YYEEEE. The CDR3 covers 12 residues. Trimming at V came to 4 bases and at J to 9 bases, leaving 3 bases not matched to a gene. The CDR3 loop is CASSVGTGEQFF. The CDR3 nucleotides read TGTGCCAGCAGCGTTGGGACAGGTGAGCAGTTCTTC.

The CDR3 DNA sequence: TGTGCCAGCAGCTTTCGGACTCAGGGGGCGAAGGGGAACGAGCAGTACTTC. Residues: CASSFRTQGAKGNEQYF. The chain joins TRBV7-6 to TRBJ2-7, with 8 positions matching TRBD1. This CDR3 is built from 17 residues. Germline lookup yields CDR1 SGHVS and CDR2 FNYEAQ. The junction had 15 bases not matched to a gene; V was cut back by 3 bases and J by 5 bases.

The CDR3 reads CASSLGAGGYSNQPQHF. The CDR3 nucleotides are TGTGCCAGCAGCTTAGGCGCAGGGGGTTATAGCAATCAGCCCCAGCATTTT. J is TRBJ1-5 and V is TRBV7-9; 7 nucleotides line up with TRBD1. Trimming cost V 1 base and J 0 bases; bases outside gene matches: 6. The CDR3 length is 17 residues. The germline gives CDR1 SEHNR, CDR2 FQNEAQ (reference sequence).

The CDR3 nucleotides are TGTGCCTGGAGTGGACCTACTAGCGGTTACAATGAGCAGTTCTTC. Its protein product is CAWSGPTSGYNEQFF. The chain uses TRBV30 and TRBJ2-1; 8 bases align to TRBD2. Germline trimming cut 1 base from V and 4 bases from J; bases unmatched to any gene: 6. From germline, CDR1 is GTSNPN and CDR2 SVGIG (reference sequence). The CDR3 loop spans 15 amino acids.

V gene TRBV19 combines with J gene TRBJ2-2; tentative D call: TRBD1 (8 bases). In germline, CDR1 is LNHDA, CDR2 SQIVND (reference sequence). The V gene lost 6 bases and the J gene lost 5 bases, with 10 bases spanning the gap. CDR3 size: 13 residues. CDR3 nucleotides: TGTGCCAGTAGACAGGGGGGGACCGGGGAGCTGTTTTTT. This codes for CASRQGGTGELFF.

This clone showed up just once. The chain is built from TRBV2 and TRBJ1-5; the D gene is possibly TRBD1 (6 bases). The V end was cut by 6 bases, the J end by 1 base, with 13 bases between. The CDR3 is made up of 15 amino acids. Germline assignment: CDR1 SNHLY and CDR2 FYNNEI. CDR3 DNA: TGTGCCAGCAGAGAGGGGGACTGGAGCAATCAGCCCCAGCATTTT. Its protein product is CASREGDWSNQPQHF.

The chain carries TRBV18 and TRBJ1-2; TRBD1 might be the D (5 bases). With 5 bases removed from V and 8 bases from J, the gap between germline ends came to 15 bases. The CDR3 length is 13 residues. Germline assignment: CDR1 KGHSH and CDR2 LQKENI. As DNA, the CDR3 is TGTGCCAGCTCAACAACAGGTCCGTGGGGCTACACCTTC. This codes for CASSTTGPWGYTF.